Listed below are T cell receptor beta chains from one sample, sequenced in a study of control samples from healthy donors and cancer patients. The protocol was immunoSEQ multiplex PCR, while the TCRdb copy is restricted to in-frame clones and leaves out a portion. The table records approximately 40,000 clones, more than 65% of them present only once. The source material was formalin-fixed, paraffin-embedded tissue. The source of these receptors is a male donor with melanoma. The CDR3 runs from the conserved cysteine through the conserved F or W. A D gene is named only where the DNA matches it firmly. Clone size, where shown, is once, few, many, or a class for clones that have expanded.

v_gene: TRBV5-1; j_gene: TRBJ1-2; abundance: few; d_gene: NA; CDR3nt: TGCGCCAGCAGCCTCACAGGAATTGACTATGGCTACACCTTC; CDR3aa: CASSLTGIDYGYTF
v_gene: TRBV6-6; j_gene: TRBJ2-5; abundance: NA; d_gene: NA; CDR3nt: TGTGCCAGCGGTAGGGTGCTGAAAGAGACCCAGTACTTC; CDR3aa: CASGRVLKETQYF
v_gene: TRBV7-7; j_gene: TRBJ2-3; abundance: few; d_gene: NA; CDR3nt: TGTGCTAGCAGCTTAGCCCCCACAGATACGCAGTATTTT; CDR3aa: CASSLAPTDTQYF
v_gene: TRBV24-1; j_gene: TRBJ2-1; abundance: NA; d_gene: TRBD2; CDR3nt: TGTGCCACCAGTGATTTGCAACTAGCGGGGTCCCCGAGTTTGAATGAGCAGTTCTTC; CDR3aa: CATSDLQLAGSPSLNEQFF
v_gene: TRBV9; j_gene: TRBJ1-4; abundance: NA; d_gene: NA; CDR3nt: TGTGCCAGCAGCCGAACGGGGGGGTCGGACCCAACTAATGAAAAACTGTTTTTT; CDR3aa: CASSRTGGSDPTNEKLFF
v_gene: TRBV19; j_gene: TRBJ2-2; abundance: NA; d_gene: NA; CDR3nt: TGTGCCAGTAGTCCCCGTGGAAGCTGGAACACCGGGGAGCTGTTTTTT; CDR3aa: CASSPRGSWNTGELFF
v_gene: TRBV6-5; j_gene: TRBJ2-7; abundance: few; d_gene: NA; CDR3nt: TGTGCCAGCAGCATCGTGGAGGGGGCATCCTACGAGCAGTACTTC; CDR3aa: CASSIVEGASYEQYF
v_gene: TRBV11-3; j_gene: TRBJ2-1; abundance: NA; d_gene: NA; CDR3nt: TGTGCCAGCAGCTCGGGGTTTCTCCATGAGCAGTTCTTC; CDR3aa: CASSSGFLHEQFF
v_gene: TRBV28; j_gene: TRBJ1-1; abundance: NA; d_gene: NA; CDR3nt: TGTGCCAGCAGTTCACGGAACACTGAAGCTTTCTTT; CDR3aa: CASSSRNTEAFF
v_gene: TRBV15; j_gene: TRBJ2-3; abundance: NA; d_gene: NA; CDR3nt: TGTGCCACCAGCAGTTGGTTCTCGGGACTTCTCACAGATACGCAGTATTTT; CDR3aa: CATSSWFSGLLTDTQYF
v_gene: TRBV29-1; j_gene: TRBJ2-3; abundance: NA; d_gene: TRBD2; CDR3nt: TGCAGCGTTGAAGGGCTAGCGGGAGCTCTAGATACGCAGTATTTT; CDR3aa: CSVEGLAGALDTQYF
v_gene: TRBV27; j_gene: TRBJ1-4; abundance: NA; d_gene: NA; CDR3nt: TGTGCCAGCAGTTCGGGCGAGGGGTTTGGGGAAAAACTGTTTTTT; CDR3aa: CASSSGEGFGEKLFF
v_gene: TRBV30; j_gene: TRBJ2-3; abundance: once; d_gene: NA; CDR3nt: TGTGCCTTAAGGTCGGGAACAGGGCTCACAGATACGCAGTATTTT; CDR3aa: CALRSGTGLTDTQYF
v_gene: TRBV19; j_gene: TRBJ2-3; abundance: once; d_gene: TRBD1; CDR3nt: TGTGCCAGTAGTGCCACAGGGGCGAGGACAGATACGCAGTATTTT; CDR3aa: CASSATGARTDTQYF
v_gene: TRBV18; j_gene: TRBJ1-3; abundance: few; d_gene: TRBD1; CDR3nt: TGTGTCAGCTCACCAGGACAGGGAACCTCTGGAAACACCATATATTTT; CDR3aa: CVSSPGQGTSGNTIYF
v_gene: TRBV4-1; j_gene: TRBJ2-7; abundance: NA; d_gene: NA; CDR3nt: TGCGCCAGCAGCCCCGGGCTAGCGCGCCGCGGGGAGCAGTACTTC; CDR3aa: CASSPGLARRGEQYF
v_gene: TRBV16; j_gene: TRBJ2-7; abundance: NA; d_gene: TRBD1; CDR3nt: TGTGCCAGCAGCCCAGGACAGGTTAACCAGCAGTACTTC; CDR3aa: CASSPGQVNQQYF
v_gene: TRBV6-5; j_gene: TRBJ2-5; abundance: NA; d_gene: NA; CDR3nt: TGTGCCAGCAGTTACCAGGGGCCCCGAGCGGCCCAGTACTTC; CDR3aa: CASSYQGPRAAQYF
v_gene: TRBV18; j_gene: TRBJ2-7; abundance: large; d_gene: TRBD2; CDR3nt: TGTGCCAGCTCACCACCTAGCGGGAGGGCCAGTTACGAGCAGTACTTC; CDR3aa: CASSPPSGRASYEQYF
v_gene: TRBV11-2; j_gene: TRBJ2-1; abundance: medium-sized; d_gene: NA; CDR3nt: TGTGCCAGCAGCCCACTAGATCAGTTCGGGTTGAATGAGCAGTTCTTC; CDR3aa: CASSPLDQFGLNEQFF
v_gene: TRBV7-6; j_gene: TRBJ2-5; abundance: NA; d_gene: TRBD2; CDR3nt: TGTGCCAGCAGCTTCGGACTAGCGGGTGGCCAAGAGACCCAGTACTTC; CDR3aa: CASSFGLAGGQETQYF
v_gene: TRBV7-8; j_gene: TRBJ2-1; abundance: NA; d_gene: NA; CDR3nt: TGTGCCAGCAGCCCCCCGATCCGGCTATCATCCTACAATGAGCAGTTCTTC; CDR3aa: CASSPPIRLSSYNEQFF